Included here is one T cell receptor beta chain sequence, with context. This clonotype was counted many times. The clone's antigen remains unknown. One base away there is no much larger clone; base qualities are not given. This specimen comes from a study of Graves' ophthalmopathy and Graves' hyperthyroidism (dated by TCRdb to 2016 to 2018). Study-wide context: Peripheral blood was collected at initial diagnosis, prior to any treatment. In five or six hyperthyroidism patients, the T-cell repertoire of thyroid tissue was compared with the T-cell repertoire of blood. To explore V-J signatures distinguishing ophthalmopathy from hyperthyroidism, a discovery set of 100 patients (43 ophthalmopathy, 57 stable hyperthyroidism) was enrolled. The independent validation cohort included roughly 19 hyperthyroidism patients plus 17 patients who later progressed from hyperthyroidism to ophthalmopathy. After sampling, hyperthyroidism patients received methimazole starting at 30 mg daily, and ophthalmopathy patients received high-dose intravenous methylprednisolone. In total, 135 blood samples were TCR-sequenced: fewer than 50 ophthalmopathy, some 75 hyperthyroidism and about 17 hyperthyroidism-to-ophthalmopathy patients. The study used TCR beta repertoire signatures to distinguish Graves' ophthalmopathy from Graves' hyperthyroidism and to predict progression to ophthalmopathy. Overall study outcomes, separate from this receptor: Most expanded thyroid clonotypes with a frequency above 0.001 also appeared in blood, which suggests that blood repertoires may reflect the immune response in the thyroid. No statistical method was used to predetermine the sample size, and group allocation was not hidden from the investigators. In cross-validation, the 13-signature model distinguished ophthalmopathy from stable hyperthyroidism with 85% to 90% sensitivity and around 81% specificity, and in the test set the corresponding values were about 80% and 75%. In validation, the model predicted ophthalmopathy progression with 70.59% sensitivity and approximately 72% specificity; roughly 12 predicted patients were CT-confirmed with GO in a median of about 7.1 months.

For repertoire sequencing, the TCR beta CDR3 regions were amplified from RNA transcripts. HTBI primers and the Qiagen OneStep RT-PCR kit were used in a first-round RT-PCR, which was followed by a second-round multiplex PCR, size selection and purification. Libraries were sequenced paired-end with 100 bp reads on an Illumina HiSeq2000. Turning to the authors' computational methods: SOAPnuke was used for read processing, and reads with adapters, uncalled bases, a mean Phred below 15, or no exact constant-primer or identifier match were discarded. COPE v1.2.5 was used to merge the high-quality paired reads. Clonotypes were defined as unique nucleotide sequences and were aligned to IMGT TRB V, D and J references using MiTCR v1.1. Only V-J combinations with frequency above 0.0001 were analysed, covering 98% to 99.2% of repertoires. For each V-J combination, a TCR clonal expansion and chaos score was defined as F50 clonal expansion divided by the chaos observed in the TCRdist matrix. Features were reduced by Welch's t-statistics and random forest to around 14 V-J combinations, which fed a naive Bayes classifier. The similarity between thyroid and blood repertoires was quantified using the Morisita-Horn index. Using fastp at Q25 and MiXCR, TCRdb reprocessed the public reads and kept productive beta chains. Each entry merges the rows of one CDR3 protein and shows their most common DNA and genes. TCRdb, rather than the study authors, made the V and J calls. Counted in this sample were some 360,000 distinct CDR3 sequences; 17% of them appeared once. 2.4% of the sample is in the top ten clones.

A patient counted as having stable hyperthyroidism if there was no progression to ophthalmopathy within 18 months of follow-up. Patients with hyperthyroidism were aged 18 to 65 years, had been newly diagnosed, and had a disease duration of less than 2 months. Patients with other autoimmune diseases, uncontrolled infections, pregnancy or lactation were excluded. Clinical symptoms, serum thyroxine, TRAb, thyroid ultrasound and orbital computed tomography formed the basis of the diagnosis. Using Ficoll-Paque density gradient centrifugation, PBMCs were isolated from 9.5 to 10 ml of fresh peripheral blood. Trizol reagent was used to extract the total RNA, and its quality was then checked on an Agilent 2100 Bioanalyzer. The sequenced sample consisted of peripheral blood. The clonotype originates from an adult woman with stable Graves' hyperthyroidism.

CDR3 protein: CASSALVGGEVTEAFF. The nucleotides read TGTGCCAGCAGCGCCCTGGTGGGGGGCGAAGTCACTGAAGCTTTCTTT. Recombination joined TRBV7-6 with TRBJ1-1; the D gene is perhaps TRBD1, from 6 matching bases. The CDR3, from cysteine to phenylalanine, totals 16 residues. Solely the CDR3 DNA is kept, with 48 bases framed from the first base. Looking up the germline V gene yields CDR1 SGHVS and CDR2 FNYEAQ. A distance of 20 bases separates the germline ends of V and J, which lose 5 bases and 4 bases respectively.